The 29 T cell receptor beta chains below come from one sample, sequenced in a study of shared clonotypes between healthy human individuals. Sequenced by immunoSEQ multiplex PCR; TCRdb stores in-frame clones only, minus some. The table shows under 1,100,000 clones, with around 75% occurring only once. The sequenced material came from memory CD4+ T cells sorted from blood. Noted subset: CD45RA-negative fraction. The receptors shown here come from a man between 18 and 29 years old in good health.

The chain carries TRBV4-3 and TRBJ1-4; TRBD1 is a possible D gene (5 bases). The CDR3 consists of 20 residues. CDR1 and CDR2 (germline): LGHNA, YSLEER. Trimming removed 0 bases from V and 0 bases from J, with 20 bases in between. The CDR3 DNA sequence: TGCGCCAGCAGCCAAGAGTTTTTCGGGACTGCATTCGCAACTAATGAAAAACTGTTTTTT. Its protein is CASSQEFFGTAFATNEKLFF.

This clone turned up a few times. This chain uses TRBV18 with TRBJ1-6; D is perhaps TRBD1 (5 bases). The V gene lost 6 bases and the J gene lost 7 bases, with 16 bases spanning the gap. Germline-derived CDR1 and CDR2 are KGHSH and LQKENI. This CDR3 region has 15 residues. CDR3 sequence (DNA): TGTGCCAGCTCCCAGGGCGGTATCGGGAATTCACCCCTCCACTTT. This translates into CASSQGGIGNSPLHF. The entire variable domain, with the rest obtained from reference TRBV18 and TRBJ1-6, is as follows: NAGVMQNPRHLVRRRGQEARLRCSPMKGHSHVYWYRQLPEEGLKFMVYLQKENIIDESGMPKERFSAEFPKEGPSILRIQQVVRGDSAAYFCASSQGGIGNSPLHFGNGTRLTVT.

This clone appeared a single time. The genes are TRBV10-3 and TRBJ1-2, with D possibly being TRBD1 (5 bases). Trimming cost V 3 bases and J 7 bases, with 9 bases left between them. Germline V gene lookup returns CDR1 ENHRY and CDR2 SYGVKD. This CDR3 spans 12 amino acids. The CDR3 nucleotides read TGTGCCATCAGTGACTCAGGGTCTGGCTACACCTTC. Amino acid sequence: CAISDSGSGYTF.

The CDR3, as DNA: TGTGCCAGCAGCTCGGCCGTAGTTCATAGCAATGAGCAGTTCTTC. This gives the protein CASSSAVVHSNEQFF. The V call is TRBV5-8, the J call TRBJ2-1; no clear D. CDR1 is SGHTS, CDR2 YDEGEE, per germline. This CDR3 spans 15 amino acids. Trimming removed 3 bases at V and 6 bases at J, with 16 bases between.

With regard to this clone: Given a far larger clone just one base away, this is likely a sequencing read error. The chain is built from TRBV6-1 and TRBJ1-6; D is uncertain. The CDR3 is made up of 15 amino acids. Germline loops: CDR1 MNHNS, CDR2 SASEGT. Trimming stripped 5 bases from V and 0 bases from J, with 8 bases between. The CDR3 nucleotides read TGTGCCAGCAGTCCCCGGAGCTCCTATAATTCACCCCTCCACTTT. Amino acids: CASSPRSSYNSPLHF.

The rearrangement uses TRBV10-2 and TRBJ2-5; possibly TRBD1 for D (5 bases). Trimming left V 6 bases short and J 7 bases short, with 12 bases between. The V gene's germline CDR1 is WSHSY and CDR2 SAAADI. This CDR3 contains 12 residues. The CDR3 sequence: CASRDTWGTQYF. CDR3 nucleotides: TGCGCCAGCAGGGACACTTGGGGGACCCAGTACTTC.

CDR3: CASSYGDRAGNTIYF. The DNA for the CDR3 is TGTGCCAGCAGTTACGGAGACAGGGCCGGAAACACCATATATTTT. The V gene is TRBV6-6, the J gene TRBJ1-3; 7 bases agree with TRBD1. Unmatched junction bases numbered 5, after V lost 2 bases and J lost 4 bases. CDR3 length: 15 residues. Germline CDR1 is MNHNY and CDR2 is SVGAGI (reference sequence).

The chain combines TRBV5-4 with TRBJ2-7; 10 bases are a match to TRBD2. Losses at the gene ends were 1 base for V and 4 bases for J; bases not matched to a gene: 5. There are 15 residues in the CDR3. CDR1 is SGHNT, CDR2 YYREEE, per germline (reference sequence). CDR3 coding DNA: TGTGCCAGCAGCTTGTCTAGCGGGAGTCAGTACGAGCAGTACTTC. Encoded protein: CASSLSSGSQYEQYF.

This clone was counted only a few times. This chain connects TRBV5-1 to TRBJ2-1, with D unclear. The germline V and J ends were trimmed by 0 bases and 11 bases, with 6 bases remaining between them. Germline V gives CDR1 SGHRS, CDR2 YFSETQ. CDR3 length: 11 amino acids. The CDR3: CASSLERQQFF. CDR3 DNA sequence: TGCGCCAGCAGCTTGGAGCGTCAGCAGTTCTTC.

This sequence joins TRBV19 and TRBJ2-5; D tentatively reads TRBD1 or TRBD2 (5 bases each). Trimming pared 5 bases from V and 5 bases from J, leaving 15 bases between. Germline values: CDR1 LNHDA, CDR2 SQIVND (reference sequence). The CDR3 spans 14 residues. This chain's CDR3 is CASSAPGRWETQYF. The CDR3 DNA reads TGTGCCAGTAGTGCCCCGGGACGCTGGGAGACCCAGTACTTC.

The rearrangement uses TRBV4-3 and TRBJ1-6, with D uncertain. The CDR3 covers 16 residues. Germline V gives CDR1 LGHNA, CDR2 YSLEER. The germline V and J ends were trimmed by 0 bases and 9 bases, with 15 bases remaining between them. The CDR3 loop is CASSQEKAGPGSPLHF. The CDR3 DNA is TGCGCCAGCAGCCAAGAAAAGGCAGGCCCAGGTTCACCCCTCCACTTT.

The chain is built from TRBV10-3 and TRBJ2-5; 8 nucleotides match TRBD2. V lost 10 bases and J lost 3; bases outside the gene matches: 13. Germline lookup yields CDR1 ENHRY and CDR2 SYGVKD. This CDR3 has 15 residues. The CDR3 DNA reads TGTGCCACCACCGGGGCGGGGGGATTAAAAGAGACCCAGTACTTC. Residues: CATTGAGGLKETQYF.

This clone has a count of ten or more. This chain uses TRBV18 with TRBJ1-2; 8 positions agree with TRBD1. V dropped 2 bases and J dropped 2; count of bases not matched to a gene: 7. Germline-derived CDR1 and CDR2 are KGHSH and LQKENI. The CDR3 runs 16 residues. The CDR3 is CASSPYGQGVNYGYTF. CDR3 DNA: TGTGCCAGCTCACCATACGGACAGGGTGTGAACTATGGCTACACCTTC.

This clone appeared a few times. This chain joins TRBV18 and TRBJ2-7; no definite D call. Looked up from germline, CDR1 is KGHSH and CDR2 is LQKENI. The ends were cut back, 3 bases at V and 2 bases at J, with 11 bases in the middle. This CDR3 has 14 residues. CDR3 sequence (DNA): TGTGCCAGCTCACCCCGTGCTCTTACCTACGAGCAGTACTTC. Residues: CASSPRALTYEQYF.

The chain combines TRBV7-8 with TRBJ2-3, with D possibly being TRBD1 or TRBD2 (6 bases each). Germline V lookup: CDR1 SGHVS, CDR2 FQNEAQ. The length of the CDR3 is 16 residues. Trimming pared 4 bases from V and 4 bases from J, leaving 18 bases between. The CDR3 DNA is TGTGCCAGCAGCTCCACGGAGGGGGGCTGGCCAGATACGCAGTATTTT. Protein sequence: CASSSTEGGWPDTQYF. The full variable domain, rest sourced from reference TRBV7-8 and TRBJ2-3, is GAGVSQSPRYKVAKRGQDVALRCDPISGHVSLFWYQQALGQGPEFLTYFQNEAQLDKSGLPSDRFFAERPEGSVSTLKIQRTQQEDSAVYLCASSSTEGGWPDTQYFGPGTRLTVL.

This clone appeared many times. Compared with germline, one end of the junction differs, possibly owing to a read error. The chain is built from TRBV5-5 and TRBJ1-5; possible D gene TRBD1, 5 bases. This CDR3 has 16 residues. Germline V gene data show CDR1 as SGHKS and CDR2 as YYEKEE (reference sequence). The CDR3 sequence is CASSLEGSGNNQPQHF. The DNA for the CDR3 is TGTGCCAGCAGTTTGGAGGGGTCAGGGAACAATCAGCCCCAGCATTTT.

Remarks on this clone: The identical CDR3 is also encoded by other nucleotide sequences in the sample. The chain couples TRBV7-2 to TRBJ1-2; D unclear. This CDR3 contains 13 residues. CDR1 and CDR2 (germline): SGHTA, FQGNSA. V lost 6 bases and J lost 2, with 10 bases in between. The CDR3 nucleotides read TGTGCCAGCAGTCCAGACAAAAACTATGGCTACACCTTC. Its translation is CASSPDKNYGYTF.

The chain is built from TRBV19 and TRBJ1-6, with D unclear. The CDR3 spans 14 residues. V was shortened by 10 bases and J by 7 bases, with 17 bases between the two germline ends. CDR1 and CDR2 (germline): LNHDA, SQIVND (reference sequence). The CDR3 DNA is TGTGCCACGACGGCCCGACAAGCCAATTCACCCCTCCACTTT. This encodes CATTARQANSPLHF. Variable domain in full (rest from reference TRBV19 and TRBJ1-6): DGGITQSPKYLFRKEGQNVTLSCEQNLNHDAMYWYRQDPGQGLRLIYYSQIVNDFQKGDIAEGYSVSREKKESFPLTVTSAQKNPTAFYLCATTARQANSPLHFGNGTRLTVT.

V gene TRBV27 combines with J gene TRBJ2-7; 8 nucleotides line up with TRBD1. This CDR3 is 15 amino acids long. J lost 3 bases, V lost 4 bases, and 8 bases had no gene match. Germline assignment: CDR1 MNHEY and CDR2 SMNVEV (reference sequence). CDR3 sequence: CASSSARTGIYEQYF. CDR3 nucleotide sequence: TGTGCCAGCAGTTCCGCCCGGACAGGGATCTACGAGCAGTACTTC.

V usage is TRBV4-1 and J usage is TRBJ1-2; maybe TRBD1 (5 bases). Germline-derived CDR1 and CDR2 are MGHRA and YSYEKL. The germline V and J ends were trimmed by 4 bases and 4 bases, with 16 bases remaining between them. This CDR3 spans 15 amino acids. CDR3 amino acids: CASSPALVDSYGYTF. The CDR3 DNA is TGCGCCAGCAGCCCGGCGCTAGTTGACAGCTATGGCTACACCTTC.

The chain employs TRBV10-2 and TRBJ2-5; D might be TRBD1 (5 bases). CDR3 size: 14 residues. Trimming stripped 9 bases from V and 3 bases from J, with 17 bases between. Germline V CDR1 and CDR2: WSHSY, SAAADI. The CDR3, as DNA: TGCGCCAGTAGGTTAGGGGTTCTGAAAGAGACCCAGTACTTC. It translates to CASRLGVLKETQYF.

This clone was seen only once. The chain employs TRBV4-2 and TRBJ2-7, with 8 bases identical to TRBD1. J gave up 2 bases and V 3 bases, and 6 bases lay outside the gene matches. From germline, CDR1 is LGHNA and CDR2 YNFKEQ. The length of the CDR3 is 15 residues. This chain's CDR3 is CASSQGQATTYEQYF. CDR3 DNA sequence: TGTGCCAGCAGCCAGGGACAGGCGACGACCTACGAGCAGTACTTC.

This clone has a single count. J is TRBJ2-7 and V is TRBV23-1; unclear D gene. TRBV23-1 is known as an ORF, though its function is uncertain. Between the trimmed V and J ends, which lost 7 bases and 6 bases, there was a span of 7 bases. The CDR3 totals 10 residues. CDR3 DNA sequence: TGCGCCAGCAATAGGATCGAGCAGTACTTC. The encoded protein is CASNRIEQYF.

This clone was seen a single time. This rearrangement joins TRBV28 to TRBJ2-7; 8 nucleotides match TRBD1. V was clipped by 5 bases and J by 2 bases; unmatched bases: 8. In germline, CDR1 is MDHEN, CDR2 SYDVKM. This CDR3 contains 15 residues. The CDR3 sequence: CASSQPGQATYEQYF. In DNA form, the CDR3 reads TGTGCCAGCAGTCAACCGGGACAGGCGACCTACGAGCAGTACTTC. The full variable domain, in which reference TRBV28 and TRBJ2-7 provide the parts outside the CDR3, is DVKVTQSSRYLVKRTGEKVFLECVQDMDHENMFWYRQDPGLGLRLIYFSYDVKMKEKGDIPEGYSVSREKKERFSLILESASTNQTSMYLCASSQPGQATYEQYFGPGTRLTVT.

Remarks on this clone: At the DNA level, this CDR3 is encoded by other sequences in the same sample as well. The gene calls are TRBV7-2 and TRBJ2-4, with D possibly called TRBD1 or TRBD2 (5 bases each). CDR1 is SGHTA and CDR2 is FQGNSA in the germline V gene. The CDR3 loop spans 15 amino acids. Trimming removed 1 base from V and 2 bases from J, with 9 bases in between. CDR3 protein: CASSLGGGTKNIQYF. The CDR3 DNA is TGTGCCAGCAGCTTAGGTGGGGGAACCAAAAACATTCAGTACTTC.

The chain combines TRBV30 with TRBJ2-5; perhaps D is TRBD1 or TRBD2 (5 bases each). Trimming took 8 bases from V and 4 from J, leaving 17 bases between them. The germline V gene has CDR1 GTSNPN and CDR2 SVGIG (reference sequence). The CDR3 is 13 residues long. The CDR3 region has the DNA TGTGCCGGGGTGGGGGATGTTCGAGAGACCCAGTACTTC. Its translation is CAGVGDVRETQYF.

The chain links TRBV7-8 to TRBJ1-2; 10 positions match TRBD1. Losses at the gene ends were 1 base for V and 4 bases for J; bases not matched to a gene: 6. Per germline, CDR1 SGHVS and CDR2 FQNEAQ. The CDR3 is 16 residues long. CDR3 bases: TGTGCCAGCAGCTTAGAAGGGACAGGGGCTACCTATGGCTACACCTTC. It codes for CASSLEGTGATYGYTF.

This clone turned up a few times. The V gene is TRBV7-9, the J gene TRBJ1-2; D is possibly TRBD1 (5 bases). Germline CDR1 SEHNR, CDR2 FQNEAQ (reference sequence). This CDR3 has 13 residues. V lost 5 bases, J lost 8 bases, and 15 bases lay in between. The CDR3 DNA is TGTGCCAGCAGCAGGCGGCGGGGACGCGGCTACACCTTC. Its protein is CASSRRRGRGYTF.

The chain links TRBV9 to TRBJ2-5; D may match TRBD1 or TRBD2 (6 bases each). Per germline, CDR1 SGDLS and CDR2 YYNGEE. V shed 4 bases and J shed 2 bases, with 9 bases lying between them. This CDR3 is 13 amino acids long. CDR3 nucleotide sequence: TGTGCCAGCAGCAAAGGGGGGCAAGAGACCCAGTACTTC. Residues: CASSKGGQETQYF.